This is a list of T cell receptor beta chains from one sample in a study of T cell changes during pregnancy in multiple sclerosis. Some clones are missing from TCRdb's copy, which holds only in-frame ones; the method was immunoSEQ multiplex PCR. The sample shows more than 80,000 clones, about 90% of them seen only once. The specimen comprised peripheral blood, sampled before pregnancy. The receptor set was obtained from a female donor with multiple sclerosis, enrolled in a pregnancy study. Each CDR3 is given with its conserved first and last residue. Fields, in order: J gene, CDR3 length, V gene, clone size, CDR3 protein. A clone size is listed for some rows: how often the clone was seen (once, few, many), or a class if it is expanded.

TRBJ1-1 | 14 | TRBV30 | . | CAWRRDTLNTEAFF
TRBJ2-1 | 11 | TRBV10-3 | . | CAISGRDEQFF
TRBJ2-1 | 17 | TRBV5-1 | . | CASSLAQTGTGYNEQFF
TRBJ2-3 | 15 | TRBV7-6 | . | CASSPGTSDTDTQYF
TRBJ2-7 | 11 | TRBV28 | few | CASSSSYEQYF
TRBJ2-7 | 15 | TRBV27 | . | CASSLDGWANYEQYF
TRBJ2-7 | 14 | TRBV7-2 | . | CASSSTSGSYEQYF
TRBJ2-7 | 13 | TRBV27 | . | CASSLLLSTWQYF
TRBJ1-1 | 13 | TRBV30 | . | CAWSVGLVTEAFF
TRBJ2-3 | 14 | TRBV29-1 | . | CSVVVAGVTDTQYF
TRBJ1-1 | 14 | TRBV29-1 | . | CSVEVRGGLTEAFF
TRBJ1-1 | 15 | TRBV6-5 | . | CASSLQGIPNTEAFF
TRBJ2-7 | 12 | TRBV7-9 | . | CASSLTDYEQYF
TRBJ1-6 | 14 | TRBV5-1 | . | CASSLGQGNSPLHF
TRBJ2-5 | 15 | TRBV18 | . | CASSPSGGGQETQYF
TRBJ1-4 | 15 | TRBV7-2 | . | CASSPQTGIGEKLFF
TRBJ2-5 | 15 | TRBV5-1 | . | CASSHGLAGGETQYF
TRBJ2-1 | 13 | TRBV7-2 | few | CASSLRDSNEQFF
TRBJ1-2 | 11 | TRBV20-1 | . | CSARTGHGYTF
TRBJ1-4 | 16 | TRBV9 | . | CASSLYPTGGEEKLFF
TRBJ1-1 | 15 | TRBV2 | . | CASSPPGKPNTEAFF
TRBJ2-4 | 16 | TRBV5-4 | . | CASSRGPGTGGNIQYF
TRBJ2-7 | 14 | TRBV5-4 | . | CASSIWTSRYEQYF
TRBJ2-7 | 11 | TRBV2 | few | CASRDRYEQYF
TRBJ2-1 | 16 | TRBV19 | . | CASSRTGVAPVNEQFF
TRBJ2-7 | 14 | TRBV29-1 | . | CSVEVGTGSYEQYF
TRBJ2-7 | 14 | TRBV7-9 | . | CASSLATGGYEQYF
TRBJ1-1 | 14 | TRBV27 | . | CASSLGDMNTEAFF
TRBJ1-2 | 15 | TRBV6-6 | . | CASSSQDRGAYGYTF
TRBJ1-4 | 16 | TRBV28 | once | CASSVHSQGEREKLFF
TRBJ2-7 | 15 | TRBV2 | . | CASSDGFVGGFKQYF
TRBJ2-1 | 14 | TRBV7-3 | many | CASSLTGPDTKWFF
TRBJ1-1 | 13 | TRBV18 | . | CASLDSRGTEAFF